Here is one TCR beta chain with its context. Its antigen remains unknown. TCRdb re-called the 5' RACE reads, yielding one record per CDR3 amino acid sequence without DNA. The sample holds 500,000 to 700,000 distinct CDR3 sequences. This entry comes from a study of T cells expressing NK-cell markers. Study information: Seropositivity for HCMV was found in seven of the eight sequenced donors, with one seronegative.

Notes on the study in general: Of CD8+ T cells, 1.0-7.0% belonged to dominant NKG2C+ clonotypes in roughly 6 donors. Leadership of the CD3+CD56-NKG2C+ fraction also belonged to these clonotypes in a handful of donors.

The sequencing input was blood T cells: a sorted CD56 or NKG2C T cell subset, CD4+ or CD8+ T cells, or bulk PBMC T cells (not recorded which). The TCR was taken from a man between 18 and 35 years old in good health.

The CDR3: CASSFRQGGTEAFF. The genes are TRBV12-3 or TRBV12-4 and TRBJ1-1; TCRdb's D call of TRBD1 is untestable without DNA. The CDR3 sequence is 14 residues long.